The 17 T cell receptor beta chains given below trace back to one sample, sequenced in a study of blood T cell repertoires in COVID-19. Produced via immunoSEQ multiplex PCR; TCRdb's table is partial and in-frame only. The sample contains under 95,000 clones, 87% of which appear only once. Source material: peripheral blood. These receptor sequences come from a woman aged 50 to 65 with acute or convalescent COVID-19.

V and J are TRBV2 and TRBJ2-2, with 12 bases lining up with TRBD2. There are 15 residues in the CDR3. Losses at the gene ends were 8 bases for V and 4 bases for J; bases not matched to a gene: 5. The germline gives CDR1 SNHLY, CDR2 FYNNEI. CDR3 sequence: CASRLAGAVTGELFF. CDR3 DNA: TGTGCCAGCCGACTAGCGGGGGCAGTCACCGGGGAGCTGTTTTTT.

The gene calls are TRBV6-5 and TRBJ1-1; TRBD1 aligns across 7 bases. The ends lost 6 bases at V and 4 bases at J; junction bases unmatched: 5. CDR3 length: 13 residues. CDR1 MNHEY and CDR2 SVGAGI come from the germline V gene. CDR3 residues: CASSRTGGTEAFF. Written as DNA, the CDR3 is TGTGCCAGCAGCCGGACAGGAGGCACTGAAGCTTTCTTT.

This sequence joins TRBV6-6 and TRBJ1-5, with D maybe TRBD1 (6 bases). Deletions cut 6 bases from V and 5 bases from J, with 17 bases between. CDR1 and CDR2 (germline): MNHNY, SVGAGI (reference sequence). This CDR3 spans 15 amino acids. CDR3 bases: TGTGCCAGCAGCATTCCCTCACAGGGTGATCAGCCCCAGCATTTT. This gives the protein CASSIPSQGDQPQHF.

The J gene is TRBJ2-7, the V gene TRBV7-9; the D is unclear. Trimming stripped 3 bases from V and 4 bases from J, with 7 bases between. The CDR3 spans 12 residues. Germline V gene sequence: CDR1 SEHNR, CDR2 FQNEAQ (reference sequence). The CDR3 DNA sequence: TGTGCCAGCAGCTTGGCTTTATACGAGCAGTACTTC. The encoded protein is CASSLALYEQYF.

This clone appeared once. The chain's CDR3 is CASNRGDNSPLHF. CDR3 coding DNA: TGTGCCAGCAACAGGGGAGATAATTCACCCCTCCACTTT. The chain combines TRBV27 with TRBJ1-6; TRBD1 matches at 7 bases. Trimming cost V 7 bases and J 5 bases; bases outside gene matches: 2. This CDR3 has 13 amino acids. The V gene's germline CDR1 is MNHEY and CDR2 SMNVEV (reference sequence).

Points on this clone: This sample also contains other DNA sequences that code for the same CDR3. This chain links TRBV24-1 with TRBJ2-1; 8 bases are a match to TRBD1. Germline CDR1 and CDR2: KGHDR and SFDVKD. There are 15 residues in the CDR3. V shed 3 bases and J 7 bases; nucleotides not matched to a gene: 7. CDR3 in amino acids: CATSDPGQGGNEQFF. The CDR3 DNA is TGTGCCACCAGTGATCCTGGACAGGGAGGAAATGAGCAGTTCTTC.

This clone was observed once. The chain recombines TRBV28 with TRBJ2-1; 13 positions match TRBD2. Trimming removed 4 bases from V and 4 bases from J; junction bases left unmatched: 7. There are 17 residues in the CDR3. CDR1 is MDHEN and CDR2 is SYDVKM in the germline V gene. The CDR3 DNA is TGTGCCAGCAGTTCGGGACTAGCGGGGTACCTTTACAATGAGCAGTTCTTC. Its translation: CASSSGLAGYLYNEQFF.

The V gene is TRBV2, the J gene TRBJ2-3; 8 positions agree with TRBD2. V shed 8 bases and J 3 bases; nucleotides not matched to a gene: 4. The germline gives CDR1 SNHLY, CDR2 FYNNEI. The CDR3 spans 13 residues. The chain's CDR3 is CASEREYTDTQYF. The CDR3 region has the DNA TGTGCCAGCGAGCGGGAGTATACAGATACGCAGTATTTT. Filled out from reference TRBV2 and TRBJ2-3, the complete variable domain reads EPEVTQTPSHQVTQMGQEVILRCVPISNHLYFYWYRQILGQKVEFLVSFYNNEISEKSEIFDDQFSVERPDGSNFTLKIRSTKLEDSAMYFCASEREYTDTQYFGPGTRLTVL.

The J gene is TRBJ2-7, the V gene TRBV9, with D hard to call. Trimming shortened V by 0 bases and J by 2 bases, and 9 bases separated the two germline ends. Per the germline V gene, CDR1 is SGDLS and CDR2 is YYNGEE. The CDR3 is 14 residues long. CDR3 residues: CASSVVPSPYEQYF. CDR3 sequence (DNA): TGTGCCAGCAGCGTAGTTCCCTCTCCCTACGAGCAGTACTTC.

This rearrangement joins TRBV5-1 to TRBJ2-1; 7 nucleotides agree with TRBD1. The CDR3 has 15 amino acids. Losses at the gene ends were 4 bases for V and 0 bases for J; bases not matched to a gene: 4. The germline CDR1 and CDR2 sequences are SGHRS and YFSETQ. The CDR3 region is CASSRGDSSYNEQFF. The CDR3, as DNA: TGCGCCAGCAGCAGAGGGGACAGCTCCTACAATGAGCAGTTCTTC.

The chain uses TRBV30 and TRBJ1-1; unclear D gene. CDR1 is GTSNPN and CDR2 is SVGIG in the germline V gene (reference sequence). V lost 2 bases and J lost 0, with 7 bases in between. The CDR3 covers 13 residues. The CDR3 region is CAWSRGLNTEAFF. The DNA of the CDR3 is TGTGCCTGGAGTAGAGGGCTGAACACTGAAGCTTTCTTT.

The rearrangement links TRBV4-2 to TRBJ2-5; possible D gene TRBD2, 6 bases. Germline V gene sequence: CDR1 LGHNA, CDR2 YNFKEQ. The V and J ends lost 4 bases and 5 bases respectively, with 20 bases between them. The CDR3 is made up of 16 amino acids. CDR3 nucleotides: TGTGCCAGCAGCCCAGATTTTTTGGGTGGGGGGGAGACCCAGTACTTC. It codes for CASSPDFLGGGETQYF.

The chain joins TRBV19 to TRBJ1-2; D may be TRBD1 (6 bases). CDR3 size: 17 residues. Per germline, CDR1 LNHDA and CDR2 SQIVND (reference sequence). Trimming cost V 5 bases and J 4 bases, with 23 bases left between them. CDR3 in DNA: TGTGCCAGTAGTGCCCGGGACACCAAGCGGGGGGCCTATGGCTACACCTTC. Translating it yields CASSARDTKRGAYGYTF.

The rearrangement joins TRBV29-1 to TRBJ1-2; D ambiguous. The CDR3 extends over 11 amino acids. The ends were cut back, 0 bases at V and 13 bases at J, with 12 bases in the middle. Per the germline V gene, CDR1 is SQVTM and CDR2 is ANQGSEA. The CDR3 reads CSVEDLLMSTF. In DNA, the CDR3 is TGCAGCGTTGAAGATCTTTTAATGAGCACCTTC.

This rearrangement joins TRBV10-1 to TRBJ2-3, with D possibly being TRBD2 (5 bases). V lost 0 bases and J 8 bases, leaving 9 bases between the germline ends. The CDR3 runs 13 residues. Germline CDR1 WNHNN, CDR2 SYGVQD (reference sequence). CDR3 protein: CASSESFAGTQYF. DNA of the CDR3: TGCGCCAGCAGTGAGTCCTTCGCGGGTACGCAGTATTTT.

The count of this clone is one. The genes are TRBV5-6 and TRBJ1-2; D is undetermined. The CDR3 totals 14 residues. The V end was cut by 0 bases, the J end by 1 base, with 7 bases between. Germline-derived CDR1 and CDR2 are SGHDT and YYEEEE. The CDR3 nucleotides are TGTGCCAGCAGCTTGGAAGACTTTAACTATGGCTACACCTTC. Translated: CASSLEDFNYGYTF. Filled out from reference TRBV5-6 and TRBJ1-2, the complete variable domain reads DAGVTQSPTHLIKTRGQQVTLRCSPKSGHDTVSWYQQALGQGPQFIFQYYEEEERQRGNFPDRFSGHQFPNYSSELNVNALLLGDSALYLCASSLEDFNYGYTFGSGTRLTVV.

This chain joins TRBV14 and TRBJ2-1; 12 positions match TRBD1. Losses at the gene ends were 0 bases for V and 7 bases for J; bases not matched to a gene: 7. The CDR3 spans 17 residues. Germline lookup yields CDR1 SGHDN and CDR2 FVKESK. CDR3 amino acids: CASSQDTGQGAWNEQFF. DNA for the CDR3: TGTGCCAGCAGCCAAGATACGGGACAGGGGGCTTGGAATGAGCAGTTCTTC.